The T cell receptor (beta chain) under discussion was sequenced for a study of shared clonotypes between healthy human individuals. Study-wide context: The donor group consisted of a couple of women and three men, aged 18 to 49.

Template for every sorted-subset replicate PCR totaled 150 to 250 ng DNA, 30,000 to 35,000 T cell genomes. Profiling relied on immunoSEQ multiplex PCR, and the TCRdb table lists in-frame clones only, not all of them. The sample has nearly 600,000 clones; 95% to 96% are singletons. Positive CCR7 selection of CD45RO-negative cells yielded the naive CD8 cells, and terminally differentiated effector memory CD45RA+ cells were excluded. Sequenced: naive CD8+ T cells sorted from blood. The receptor comes from a woman in her 30s in good health.

The CDR3 sequence: CASSLAFNGSPLHF. In nucleotides, the CDR3 is TGTGCCAGCAGCTTAGCGTTTAACGGCTCACCCCTCCACTTT. The rearrangement joins TRBV7-9 to TRBJ1-6; no clear D gene. Trimming pared 0 bases from V and 10 bases from J, leaving 10 bases between. The germline CDR1 and CDR2 sequences are SEHNR and FQNEAQ (reference sequence). This CDR3 is built from 14 residues.